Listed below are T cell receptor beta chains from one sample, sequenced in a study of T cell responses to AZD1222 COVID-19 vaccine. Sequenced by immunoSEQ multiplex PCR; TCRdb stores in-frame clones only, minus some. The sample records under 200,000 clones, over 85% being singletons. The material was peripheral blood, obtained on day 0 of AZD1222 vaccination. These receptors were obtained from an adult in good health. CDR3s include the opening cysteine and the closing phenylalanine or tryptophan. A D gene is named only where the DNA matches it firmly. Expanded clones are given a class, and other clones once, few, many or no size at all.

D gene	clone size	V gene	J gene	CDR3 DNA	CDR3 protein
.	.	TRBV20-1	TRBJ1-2	TGCAGTGCTAGTCTTTATTCCGCAGAAGCCGGCTACACCTTC	CSASLYSAEAGYTF
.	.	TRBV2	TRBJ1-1	TGTGCCACGACCAGTACTTTGAACACTGAAGCTTTCTTT	CATTSTLNTEAFF
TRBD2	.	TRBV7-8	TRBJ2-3	TGTGCCATCCCAGGAGCGGGAGGGACAGATACGCAGTATTTT	CAIPGAGGTDTQYF
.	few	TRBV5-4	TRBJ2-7	TGTGCCAGCAGCTTAAGTGTCCGGACAGCTATCCCCCACGAGCAGTACTTC	CASSLSVRTAIPHEQYF
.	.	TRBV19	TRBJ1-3	TGTGCCAGTAGCTATCCCGGAAACACCATATATTTT	CASSYPGNTIYF
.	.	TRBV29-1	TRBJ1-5	TGCAGCGCTAAAGACAGTTATCAGCCCCAGCATTTT	CSAKDSYQPQHF
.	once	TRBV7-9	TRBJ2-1	TGTGCCAGCAGCTTACTACGACTCCAAGGGGATGAGCAGTTCTTC	CASSLLRLQGDEQFF
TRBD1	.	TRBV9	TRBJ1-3	TGTGCCAGCAGCGCCCGGAGGGACAGGGAGGACACCATATATTTT	CASSARRDREDTIYF
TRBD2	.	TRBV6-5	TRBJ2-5	TGTGCCAGCAGTTACTTGGCGGGAGGGGGGGAGACCCAGTACTTC	CASSYLAGGGETQYF
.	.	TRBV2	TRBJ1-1	TGTGCCAGCAGGGAAGAAACAGGGAATGCTGAAGCTTTCTTT	CASREETGNAEAFF
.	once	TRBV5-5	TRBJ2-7	TGTGCCAGCAGCCCCTGGGACTTACCCTACGAGCAGTACTTC	CASSPWDLPYEQYF
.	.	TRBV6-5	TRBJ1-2	TGTGCCAGCAGCCACGCCTCGGCAGGGGATGGCTACACCTTC	CASSHASAGDGYTF
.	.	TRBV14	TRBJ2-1	TGTGCCAGCAGCCAAGACGGACCTAGTAGGAATCTAGTCGATGAGCAGTTCTTC	CASSQDGPSRNLVDEQFF
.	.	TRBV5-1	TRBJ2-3	TGCGCCAGCAAGTGGGGGATAGGGTCAGATACGCAGTATTTT	CASKWGIGSDTQYF
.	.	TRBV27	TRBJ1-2	TGTGCCAGCAGTATAGTCAAGGGGAGTAACTATGGCTACACCTTC	CASSIVKGSNYGYTF
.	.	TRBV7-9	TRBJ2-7	TGTGCCAGCAGCTTCCGGGCCTCCCAGTGGGACGAGCAGTACTTC	CASSFRASQWDEQYF
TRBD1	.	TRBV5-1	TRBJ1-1	TGCGCCAGCAGACACGCTGGCAGGGGGGCTCTCACTGAAGCTTTCTTT	CASRHAGRGALTEAFF
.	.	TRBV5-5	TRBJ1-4	TGTGCCAGCAGCTTGGCCCAGGGGTACGCGGTAGCAGATCTGTTTTTT	CASSLAQGYAVADLFF
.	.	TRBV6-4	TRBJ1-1	TGTGCCAGCAGTGATGACCACCGAGCGAACACTGAAGCTTTCTTT	CASSDDHRANTEAFF
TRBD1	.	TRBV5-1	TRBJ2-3	TGCGCCAGCAGCACCGGGACAGCGCAGTATTTT	CASSTGTAQYF
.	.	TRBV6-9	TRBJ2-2	TGTGCCAGCAGTTATCCACCCGGCGGCACCGGGGAGCTGTTTTTT	CASSYPPGGTGELFF
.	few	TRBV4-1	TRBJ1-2	TGCGCCAGCAGCCACGTGACCGGGGGTGATGGCTACACCTTC	CASSHVTGGDGYTF
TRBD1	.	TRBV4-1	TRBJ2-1	TGCGCCAGCAGCCAAAACCTCAGGGGGCCGAATGAGCAGTTCTTC	CASSQNLRGPNEQFF
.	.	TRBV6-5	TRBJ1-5	TGTGCCAGCAGGTTTAACCGTCAGGTGAATCAGCCCCAGCATTTT	CASRFNRQVNQPQHF
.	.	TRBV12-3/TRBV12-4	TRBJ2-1	TGTGCCAGCAGTCCTCCCCTCAGGGCAGAAGAGTTCTTC	CASSPPLRAEEFF
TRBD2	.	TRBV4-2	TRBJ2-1	TGTGCCAGCAGCCAAGTCGGGACTAGCGGTTACAATGAGCAGTTCTTC	CASSQVGTSGYNEQFF
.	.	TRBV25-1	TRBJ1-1	TGTGCCAGCATCCCCACCCTCGCTCTGTGGACTGAAGCTTTCTTT	CASIPTLALWTEAFF
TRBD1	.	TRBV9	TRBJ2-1	TGTGCCAGCAGCGGACAGGGGGTCTACAATGAGCAGTTCTTC	CASSGQGVYNEQFF
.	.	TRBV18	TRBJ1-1	TGTGCCAGCTCACCACCAGGAGGGCGCGCCACTGAAGCTTTCTTT	CASSPPGGRATEAFF
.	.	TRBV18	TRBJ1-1	TGTGCCAGCCAACGAGGGGAACAGGGAGCTTTCTTT	CASQRGEQGAFF
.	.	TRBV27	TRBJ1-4	TGTGCCAGCAGTTTATTCGGGGGTAATGAAAAACTGTTTTTT	CASSLFGGNEKLFF
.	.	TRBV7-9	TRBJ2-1	TGTGCCAGCAGCCAAACAGGGAATAATGAGCAGTTCTTC	CASSQTGNNEQFF
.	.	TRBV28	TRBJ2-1	TGTGCCAGCAGCCGCGACGTTAGCTCCTACAATGAGCAGTTCTTC	CASSRDVSSYNEQFF
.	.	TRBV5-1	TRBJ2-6	TGCGCCAGCAGCTTGTCAACATTCGCTGGGGCCAACGTCCTGACTTTC	CASSLSTFAGANVLTF
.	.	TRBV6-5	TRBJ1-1	TGTGCCAGCAGCCCCGGCGGAACTGCGTCTTTCTTT	CASSPGGTASFF
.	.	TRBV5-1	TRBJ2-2	TGCGCCAGCGCCCGGCGCGCTGTAACCGGGGAGCTGTTTTTT	CASARRAVTGELFF
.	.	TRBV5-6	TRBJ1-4	TGTGCCAGCAGTCGTCGGCAGACTAATGAAAAACTGTTTTTT	CASSRRQTNEKLFF